A selection of T cell receptor beta chains follows, all from one sample in a study of blood T cell repertoires in COVID-19. The data were produced by immunoSEQ multiplex PCR, yet TCRdb's version contains in-frame clones alone and is incomplete. The sample has under 250,000 clones; under 90% are singletons. The source material was peripheral blood. These receptors were collected from a man over 45 with COVID-19, enrolled during active disease. Each CDR3 is given with its conserved first and last residue. A D gene is named only where the DNA matches it firmly. Size is omitted from some rows. Given values are once, few, many or a class for expanded clones.

d_gene	abundance	j_gene	v_gene	CDR3aa	CDR3nt
.	.	TRBJ2-7	TRBV7-9	CASSTTSYEQYF	TGTGCCAGCAGCACAACAAGTTACGAGCAGTACTTC
.	.	TRBJ1-1	TRBV18	CASSPSQGRTEAFF	TGTGCCAGCTCACCATCACAGGGAAGAACTGAAGCTTTCTTT
TRBD1	.	TRBJ2-1	TRBV30	CAWSVQRQGGFNEQFF	TGTGCCTGGAGTGTACAGAGACAGGGGGGGTTCAATGAGCAGTTCTTC
.	.	TRBJ2-5	TRBV5-4	CASSLGTFQETQYF	TGTGCCAGCAGCTTGGGGACTTTCCAAGAGACCCAGTACTTC
TRBD1	few	TRBJ1-2	TRBV30	CAWSVQGGARYGYTF	TGTGCCTGGAGTGTACAGGGGGGCGCCAGATATGGCTACACCTTC
.	.	TRBJ2-1	TRBV21-1	CASSKAGQGISSSYNEQFF	TGTGCCAGCAGCAAAGCAGGCCAGGGAATTAGTAGCTCCTACAATGAGCAGTTCTTC
TRBD1	.	TRBJ1-6	TRBV27	CASSWDRGRASPLHF	TGTGCCAGCAGTTGGGACAGGGGGCGCGCATCACCCCTCCACTTT
.	.	TRBJ1-1	TRBV3-1/TRBV3-2	CASSPNRQPLNTEAFF	TGTGCCAGCAGCCCAAATAGACAGCCACTGAACACTGAAGCTTTCTTT
.	.	TRBJ1-5	TRBV19	CASKTGTRHQPQHF	TGTGCCAGTAAAACCGGGACTAGACATCAGCCCCAGCATTTT
.	.	TRBJ2-7	TRBV3-1/TRBV3-2	CASSQDITTYEQYF	TGTGCCAGCAGCCAAGATATTACAACCTACGAGCAGTACTTC
.	.	TRBJ2-2	TRBV7-9	CASSLRGIDSGTAGELFF	TGTGCCAGCAGCCTCCGGGGGATAGACAGTGGTACGGCCGGGGAGCTGTTTTTT